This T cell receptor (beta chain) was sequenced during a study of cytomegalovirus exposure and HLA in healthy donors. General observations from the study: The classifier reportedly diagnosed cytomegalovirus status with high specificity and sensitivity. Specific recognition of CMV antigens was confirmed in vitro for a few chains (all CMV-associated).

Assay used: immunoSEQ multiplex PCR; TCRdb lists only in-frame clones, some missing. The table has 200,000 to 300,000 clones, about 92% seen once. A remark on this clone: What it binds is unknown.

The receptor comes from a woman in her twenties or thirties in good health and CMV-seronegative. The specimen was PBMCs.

CDR3: CASMVEGGDEKLFF. The CDR3 region has the DNA TGTGCCAGCATGGTGGAGGGTGGGGATGAAAAACTGTTTTTT. This sequence joins TRBV6-1 and TRBJ1-4; no clear D gene. V gave up 7 bases and J gave up 6 bases, with 15 bases separating them. There are 14 residues in the CDR3. Per the germline V gene, CDR1 is MNHNS and CDR2 is SASEGT.